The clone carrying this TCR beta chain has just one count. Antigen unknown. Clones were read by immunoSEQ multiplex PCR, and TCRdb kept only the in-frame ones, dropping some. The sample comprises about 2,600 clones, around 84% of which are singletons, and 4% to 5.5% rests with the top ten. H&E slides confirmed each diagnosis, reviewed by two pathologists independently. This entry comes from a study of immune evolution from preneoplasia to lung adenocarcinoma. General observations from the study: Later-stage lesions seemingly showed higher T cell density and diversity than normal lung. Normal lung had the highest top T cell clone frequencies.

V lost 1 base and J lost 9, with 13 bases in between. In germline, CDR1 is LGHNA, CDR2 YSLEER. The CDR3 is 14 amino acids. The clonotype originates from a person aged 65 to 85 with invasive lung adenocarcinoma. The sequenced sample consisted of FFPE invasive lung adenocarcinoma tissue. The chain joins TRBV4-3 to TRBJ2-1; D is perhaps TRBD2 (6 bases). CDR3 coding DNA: TGCGCCAGCAGCCAAGGGGCTAGGGGAGGTGAGCAGTTCTTC. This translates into CASSQGARGGEQFF.